The 10 T cell receptor beta chains listed next were all sequenced from one sample in a study of blood T cell repertoires in COVID-19. Assay: immunoSEQ multiplex PCR; the TCRdb copy retains only in-frame clones and omits some. The table has 220,000 or so clones, about four fifths seen once. Specimen: PBMCs or T cells enriched from blood (not recorded which). The receptor source for this set is a woman aged 40 to 50 who had recovered from COVID-19.

This clone was seen a few times. The CDR3 nucleotides are TGTGCCAGCAGTGAACCCACCAGGGTTTTGGACACTGAAGCTTTCTTT. It is translated as CASSEPTRVLDTEAFF. The chain has TRBV6-1 and TRBJ1-1; tentative D call: TRBD1 (5 bases). Germline V CDR1 and CDR2: MNHNS, SASEGT. The CDR3 consists of 16 residues. Deletions cut 2 bases from V and 3 bases from J, with 16 bases between.

The chain carries TRBV6-5 and TRBJ1-2; 9 bases map to TRBD1. Germline-derived CDR1 and CDR2 are MNHEY and SVGAGI. The length of the CDR3 is 13 residues. V lost 5 bases and J lost 7; bases outside the gene matches: 5. The CDR3, as DNA: TGTGCCAGCAGTACGGGACAGGGTTTTGGCTACACCTTC. It is translated as CASSTGQGFGYTF.

V is TRBV9 and J is TRBJ2-3; a weak D match, TRBD1 (7 bases). The V gene lost 0 bases and the J gene lost 4 bases, with 12 bases spanning the gap. Germline V gene data show CDR1 as SGDLS and CDR2 as YYNGEE. This CDR3 is 15 amino acids long. The CDR3 loop reads CASSVGPRGADTQYF. DNA of the CDR3: TGTGCCAGCAGCGTAGGTCCCAGGGGGGCAGATACGCAGTATTTT.

Note on this clone: At one boundary the junction diverges from the germline segment, which might be a read error. The chain recombines TRBV7-9 with TRBJ2-1; D remains ambiguous. This CDR3 has 13 residues. Germline CDR1 and CDR2: SEHNR and FQNEAQ (reference sequence). Here the CDR3 reads CASSLFGYNDQFF. The DNA for the CDR3 is TGTGCCAGCAGCTTATTCGGGTACAATGATCAGTTCTTC. The variable domain in full, completed from reference TRBV7-9 and TRBJ2-1, reads DTGVSQNPRHKITKRGQNVTFRCDPISEHNRLYWYRQTLGQGPEFLTYFQNEAQLEKSRLLSDRFSAERPKGSFSTLEIQRTEQGDSAMYLCASSLFGYNDQFFGPGTRLTVL.

This chain links TRBV3-1 (or the pseudogene TRBV3-2) with TRBJ2-3; no firm D call. The CDR3 runs to 17 residues. From germline, CDR1 is LGHDT and CDR2 YNNKEL (reference sequence). Trimming took off 2 bases at V and 5 bases at J, with 20 bases between the two ends. CDR3 in DNA: TGTGCCAGCAGCCAAATACGCGCGGTCCGATCTGGAGATACGCAGTATTTT. This codes for CASSQIRAVRSGDTQYF.

This chain uses TRBV18 with TRBJ2-7; 7 positions match TRBD1. Germline V CDR1 and CDR2: KGHSH, LQKENI. This CDR3 comprises 15 residues. Trimming cost V 1 base and J 3 bases; bases outside gene matches: 6. This CDR3 is CASSPQGASVYEQYF. For the CDR3, the DNA is TGTGCCAGCTCACCACAGGGGGCATCTGTCTACGAGCAGTACTTC.

This clone was observed a single time. Mismatch with germline at one junction end may stem from a read error. The rearrangement joins TRBV7-9 to TRBJ2-6; 9 bases line up with TRBD2. Germline assignment: CDR1 SEHNR and CDR2 FQNEAQ (reference sequence). This CDR3 has 17 amino acids. In DNA form, the CDR3 reads TGTGCCAGCAGCTCCTACACAGGGGCGGGAGGGGCCAGCGTCCTGACTTTC. This sequence encodes CASSSYTGAGGASVLTF.

The gene calls are TRBV5-6 and TRBJ1-1; 9 bases are a match to TRBD1. Per germline, CDR1 SGHDT and CDR2 YYEEEE. The V gene end was trimmed by 4 bases and the J gene end by 0 bases; junction bases not matched to a gene: 10. The CDR3 is made up of 17 amino acids. The CDR3 sequence: CASSRLGQGILNTEAFF. The CDR3 bases are TGTGCCAGCAGCCGCCTAGGACAGGGGATCTTGAACACTGAAGCTTTCTTT. The full variable domain, with the rest looked up from reference TRBV5-6 and TRBJ1-1, is DAGVTQSPTHLIKTRGQQVTLRCSPKSGHDTVSWYQQALGQGPQFIFQYYEEEERQRGNFPDRFSGHQFPNYSSELNVNALLLGDSALYLCASSRLGQGILNTEAFFGQGTRLTVV.

The J gene is TRBJ2-7, the V gene TRBV10-2, with D maybe TRBD1 (6 bases). Germline CDR1 reads WSHSY; CDR2 reads SAAADI. CDR3 length: 13 residues. The V end lost 7 bases, the J end lost 6 bases, and 16 bases lay between the germline ends. The CDR3 DNA sequence: TGCGCCAGCACCGAAGGGGGAGTTGTCGAGCAGTACTTC. Translating gives CASTEGGVVEQYF.

V is TRBV12-3 or TRBV12-4 and J is TRBJ1-3; D remains ambiguous. The CDR3 has 11 residues. V shed 6 bases and J shed 6 bases, with 6 bases lying between them. CDR3: CASRGANTIYF. The CDR3 DNA follows: TGTGCCAGCAGGGGAGCAAACACCATATATTTT.